The rows below give T cell receptor beta chains drawn from one sample of a study of T cell responses to AZD1222 COVID-19 vaccine. Sequencing was performed with immunoSEQ multiplex PCR; in TCRdb, only in-frame clones are kept and a portion is missing. The profile shows tens of thousands of clones, roughly nine tenths of them singletons. The source was peripheral blood, collected on day 0 of AZD1222 vaccination. All receptors come from an adult in good health. Both conserved end residues are part of each CDR3. Fields, in order: J gene, V gene, D gene, clone size, CDR3 DNA, CDR3 protein. A D gene is named only where the DNA matches it firmly. Clone size is not always given. Where it is, it says once, few, many or a class for expanded clones.

J: TRBJ1-4; V: TRBV28; D: -; size: -; DNA: TGTGCCAGCCGGAACGGGGGGAGGTCTGAAAAACTGTTTTTT; CDR3: CASRNGGRSEKLFF
J: TRBJ1-2; V: TRBV5-5; D: -; size: few; DNA: TGTGCCAGCAGCTTGGACCCAGCAGGCTATGGCTACACCTTC; CDR3: CASSLDPAGYGYTF
J: TRBJ1-1; V: TRBV25-1; D: -; size: -; DNA: TGTGCCAGCAGACAACAGGGAAACACTGAAGCTTTCTTT; CDR3: CASRQQGNTEAFF
J: TRBJ1-2; V: TRBV7-8; D: -; size: -; DNA: TGTGCCAGCAGCTTTCAGAGGAACTATGGCTACACCTTC; CDR3: CASSFQRNYGYTF
J: TRBJ1-6; V: TRBV6-5; D: TRBD1; size: -; DNA: TGTGCCAGCAGTTACCGCACAGGGGATTCACCCCTCCACTTT; CDR3: CASSYRTGDSPLHF
J: TRBJ2-5; V: TRBV30; D: -; size: -; DNA: TGTGCCTGTCGATTAGTCGGAGCCTCAGAGACCCAGTACTTC; CDR3: CACRLVGASETQYF
J: TRBJ1-1; V: TRBV9; D: TRBD1; size: -; DNA: TGTGCCAGCAGCGTGGAGGGGGCGGACACTGAAGCTTTCTTT; CDR3: CASSVEGADTEAFF
J: TRBJ2-1; V: TRBV7-9; D: TRBD2; size: -; DNA: TGTGCCAGCAGCTTAGCTATTACGGCTAGCGGGTCCTACAATGAGCAGTTCTTC; CDR3: CASSLAITASGSYNEQFF
J: TRBJ1-6; V: TRBV15; D: -; size: once; DNA: TGTGCCACCAGCCGGGCTGAAGGAACCTATAATTCACCCCTCCACTTT; CDR3: CATSRAEGTYNSPLHF
J: TRBJ1-2; V: TRBV6-1; D: -; size: -; DNA: TGTGCCAGCAGTGAATTGAAGGTATTTGAATATAAAGGCTACACCTTC; CDR3: CASSELKVFEYKGYTF
J: TRBJ1-2; V: TRBV19; D: TRBD1; size: -; DNA: TGTGCCAGTACTACAGGGGGCCTCCAAGGTGGCTACACCTTC; CDR3: CASTTGGLQGGYTF